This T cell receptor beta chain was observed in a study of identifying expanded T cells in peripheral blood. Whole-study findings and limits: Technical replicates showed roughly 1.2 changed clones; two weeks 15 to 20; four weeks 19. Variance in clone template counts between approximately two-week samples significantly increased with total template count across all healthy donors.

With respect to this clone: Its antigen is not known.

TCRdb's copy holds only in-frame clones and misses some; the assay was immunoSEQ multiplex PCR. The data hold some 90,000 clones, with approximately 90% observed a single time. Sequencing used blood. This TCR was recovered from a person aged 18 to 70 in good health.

The CDR3: CASSQEGLGTVKNEKLFF. The CDR3 DNA reads as TGCGCCAGCAGCCAGGAGGGTCTCGGGACGGTCAAGAATGAAAAACTGTTTTTT. V is TRBV4-3 and J is TRBJ1-4; D possibly corresponds to TRBD1 (5 bases). This CDR3 is 18 amino acids long. CDR1 LGHNA and CDR2 YSLEER come from the germline V gene. Trimming shortened V by 3 bases and J by 5 bases, and 22 bases separated the two germline ends.